The 14 T cell receptor beta chains listed next were all sequenced from one sample in a study of blood T cell repertoires in COVID-19. Measured with immunoSEQ multiplex PCR; TCRdb has only the in-frame clones, and not every one. The table shows some 170,000 clones, with about four fifths occurring only once. Sequencing used peripheral blood. Receptor source: a woman aged 70-85 years with acute or convalescent COVID-19.

The chain uses TRBV7-8 and TRBJ2-7, with 10 positions matching TRBD2. The V and J ends lost 4 bases and 3 bases, in that order; junction bases with no gene match: 6. This CDR3 region has 15 residues. CDR1 and CDR2 (germline): SGHVS, FQNEAQ. CDR3 region: CASSSRTSGLYEQYF. The CDR3 coding sequence is TGTGCCAGCAGCTCAAGGACTAGCGGACTCTACGAGCAGTACTTC.

In DNA form, the CDR3 reads TGTGCCAGCTCACAGGGGAATGAAAAACTGTTTTTT. Its translation is CASSQGNEKLFF. The chain is built from TRBV18 and TRBJ1-4; tentatively, D is TRBD1 (5 bases). V lost 4 bases and J lost 5, with 5 bases in between. CDR3 size: 12 residues. CDR1 is KGHSH, CDR2 LQKENI, per germline.

This clone was counted between two and nine times. The chain employs TRBV20-1 and TRBJ2-7; D possibly corresponds to TRBD1 (6 bases). CDR3 length: 11 amino acids. Germline V lookup: CDR1 DFQATT, CDR2 SNEGSKA (reference sequence). The ends were cut back, 0 bases at V and 11 bases at J, with 11 bases in the middle. This CDR3 reads CSARDTRGEYF. CDR3 DNA: TGCAGTGCTAGAGATACCAGGGGAGAGTACTTC.

This chain joins TRBV13 and TRBJ1-6, with 8 positions matching TRBD1. Germline-derived CDR1 and CDR2 are PRHDT and FYEKMQ (reference sequence). This CDR3 contains 16 residues. Trimming removed 6 bases from V and 0 bases from J; junction bases left unmatched: 4. In DNA, the CDR3 is TGTGCCAGCAGGTGGACAGGGAGCTCCTATAATTCACCCCTCCACTTT. Translation gives CASRWTGSSYNSPLHF.

The chain has TRBV2 and TRBJ2-2, with TRBD1 matching 7 bases. CDR3 length: 14 amino acids. With 6 bases clipped from V and 1 base from J, the junction kept 2 bases outside the gene matches. Germline-derived CDR1 and CDR2 are SNHLY and FYNNEI. The CDR3 loop is CASRTGLNTGELFF. DNA for the CDR3: TGTGCCAGCAGGACAGGGTTGAACACCGGGGAGCTGTTTTTT. Based on the CDR3 plus reference TRBV2 and TRBJ2-2, the full variable domain is EPEVTQTPSHQVTQMGQEVILRCVPISNHLYFYWYRQILGQKVEFLVSFYNNEISEKSEIFDDQFSVERPDGSNFTLKIRSTKLEDSAMYFCASRTGLNTGELFFGEGSRLTVL.

V gene TRBV5-6 combines with J gene TRBJ2-1; a possible D gene is TRBD1 (5 bases). CDR3 length: 12 amino acids. Germline CDR1 is SGHDT and CDR2 is YYEEEE. Trimming took 3 bases from V and 5 from J, leaving 6 bases between them. The CDR3 region is CASSYRNNEQFF. In nucleotides, the CDR3 is TGTGCCAGCAGCTACAGGAACAATGAGCAGTTCTTC.

The chain uses TRBV6-1 and TRBJ1-1, with no clear D. The CDR3 totals 13 residues. Trimming shortened V by 2 bases and J by 6 bases, and 10 bases separated the two germline ends. The germline V gene encodes CDR1 MNHNS and CDR2 SASEGT. In nucleotides, the CDR3 is TGTGCCAGCAGTGAACCCGGGCGGGCTGAAGCTTTCTTT. Protein product: CASSEPGRAEAFF.

The chain recombines TRBV5-4 with TRBJ1-1, with TRBD1 identical over 7 bases. Germline CDR1 and CDR2: SGHNT and YYREEE (reference sequence). The CDR3 sequence is 14 residues long. The junction had 1 base not matched to a gene; V was cut back by 2 bases and J by 0 bases. DNA for the CDR3: TGTGCCAGCAGCTTACAGGGGATGAACACTGAAGCTTTCTTT. This codes for CASSLQGMNTEAFF.

V is TRBV7-2 and J is TRBJ1-2, with D perhaps TRBD1 (6 bases). Germline V gives CDR1 SGHTA, CDR2 FQGNSA. The V and J ends lost 10 bases and 2 bases respectively, with 14 bases between them. The CDR3 is made up of 13 amino acids. CDR3: CATAEGGNYGYTF. DNA of the CDR3: TGTGCCACTGCGGAGGGGGGGAACTATGGCTACACCTTC.

The gene calls are TRBV6-2 or TRBV6-3 and TRBJ2-4, with unresolved D. CDR1 and CDR2 (germline): MNHEY, SVGEGT. This CDR3 comprises 12 residues. V was shortened by 4 bases and J by 8 bases, with 9 bases between the two germline ends. The CDR3 DNA reads as TGTGCCAGCAGTTCCCCGCAGGACATTCAGTACTTC. It translates to CASSSPQDIQYF.

This rearrangement joins TRBV27 to TRBJ1-1; D is uncertain. Per the germline V gene, CDR1 is MNHEY and CDR2 is SMNVEV (reference sequence). The CDR3 length is 13 residues. Trimming removed 4 bases from V and 4 bases from J, with 10 bases in between. In nucleotides, the CDR3 is TGTGCCAGCAGTTCCTATTCGGGCACTGAAGCTTTCTTT. Encoded protein: CASSSYSGTEAFF.

Only a few counts were recorded for this clone. V gene TRBV20-1 combines with J gene TRBJ1-2; D is undetermined. V dropped 3 bases and J dropped 2 bases, with 7 bases sitting between them. The CDR3 is 12 residues long. Germline-derived CDR1 and CDR2 are DFQATT and SNEGSKA (reference sequence). In DNA form, the CDR3 reads TGCAGTGCTAGTCAGCGGAACTATGGCTACACCTTC. Translating it yields CSASQRNYGYTF.

The V call is TRBV6-5, the J call TRBJ1-4, with TRBD1 as a possible D gene (5 bases). The CDR3 is 14 residues long. Germline V lookup: CDR1 MNHEY, CDR2 SVGAGI. Trimming stripped 6 bases from V and 5 bases from J, with 13 bases between. CDR3 nucleotide sequence: TGTGCCAGCAGACCCCAGGGCTTAAATGAAAAACTGTTTTTT. It is translated as CASRPQGLNEKLFF.

The chain joins TRBV27 to TRBJ2-7; 12 bases are a match to TRBD2. Germline V gene data show CDR1 as MNHEY and CDR2 as SMNVEV (reference sequence). Germline trimming cut 5 bases from V and 3 bases from J; bases unmatched to any gene: 11. There are 17 residues in the CDR3. The CDR3 loop is CASSPRLAGDPFYEQYF. The DNA for the CDR3 is TGTGCCAGCAGTCCCAGACTAGCGGGAGACCCCTTCTACGAGCAGTACTTC.